These 28 T cell receptor beta chains share one sample of origin, sequenced in a study of shared clonotypes between healthy human individuals. Some clones are missing from TCRdb's copy, which holds only in-frame ones; the method was immunoSEQ multiplex PCR. The sample has about 1 million clones, around 74% seen once; the top ten hold approximately 1.3%. The sequencing input was memory CD4+ T cells sorted from blood. Documented subset: CD45RA-negative fraction. These receptors all stem from a man aged 18 to 29 in good health.

This clone appeared a few times. The V and J genes are TRBV2 and TRBJ2-3, with 13 nucleotides matching TRBD2. Unmatched junction bases numbered 5, after V lost 8 bases and J lost 3 bases. The CDR3 runs to 15 residues. Germline CDR1 and CDR2: SNHLY and FYNNEI. DNA for the CDR3: TGTGCCAGCCACCGGACTAGCGGGGGAACAGATACGCAGTATTTT. Amino acid sequence: CASHRTSGGTDTQYF.

The CDR3 nucleotides read TGCGCCAGCAGCCGGGGACCCCGGGAGGTCTACGAGCAGTACTTC. Translation: CASSRGPREVYEQYF. The rearrangement links TRBV5-1 to TRBJ2-7; 7 bases agree with TRBD2. The CDR3 contains 15 residues. J was trimmed by 3 bases and V by 4 bases; bases with no gene match: 10. Germline V gene data show CDR1 as SGHRS and CDR2 as YFSETQ.

The rearrangement links TRBV30 to TRBJ2-6, with D perhaps TRBD1 (5 bases). Germline CDR1 and CDR2: GTSNPN and SVGIG (reference sequence). The ends were cut back, 1 base at V and 0 bases at J, with 13 bases in the middle. This CDR3 has 17 residues. The chain's CDR3 is CAWSGQGLTSGANVLTF. CDR3 coding DNA: TGTGCCTGGAGTGGTCAGGGCTTAACCTCTGGGGCCAACGTCCTGACTTTC.

The rearrangement uses TRBV5-1 and TRBJ2-2; 7 bases are shared with TRBD1. CDR1 SGHRS and CDR2 YFSETQ come from the germline V gene. CDR3 size: 15 residues. The V segment lost 4 bases and the J segment 4 bases; nucleotides outside the gene matches: 7. CDR3 sequence reads: CASSEGQWGTGELFF. The CDR3 DNA sequence: TGCGCCAGCAGCGAGGGACAGTGGGGCACCGGGGAGCTGTTTTTT.

The rearrangement uses TRBV4-1 and TRBJ2-1, with D possibly TRBD1 on 5 matching bases. V was cut by 1 base and J by 3 bases, with 7 bases left in between. The length of the CDR3 is 14 residues. Per germline, CDR1 MGHRA and CDR2 YSYEKL. In DNA form, the CDR3 reads TGCGCCAGCAGCCAAGGCCAGGGCTACAATGAGCAGTTCTTC. Translated: CASSQGQGYNEQFF.

The chain couples TRBV5-5 to TRBJ2-1, with D unresolved. Trimming removed 4 bases from V and 2 bases from J, with 16 bases in between. Germline V lookup: CDR1 SGHKS, CDR2 YYEKEE (reference sequence). The CDR3 spans 16 residues. The CDR3 loop reads CASSPTQQLTYNEQFF. In DNA, the CDR3 is TGTGCCAGCAGCCCTACTCAGCAGCTTACCTACAATGAGCAGTTCTTC.

The V and J genes are TRBV9 and TRBJ2-7; D gene uncertain. Per the germline V gene, CDR1 is SGDLS and CDR2 is YYNGEE. Trimming cost V 1 base and J 7 bases, with 12 bases left between them. The CDR3 contains 13 residues. The CDR3 loop is CASSVKPTGEQYF. The CDR3 DNA reads as TGTGCCAGCAGCGTAAAGCCAACCGGGGAGCAGTACTTC.

This clone appeared a few times. The chain carries TRBV12-2 and TRBJ2-2. TRBV12-2 is shown as a pseudogene. CDR3 length: 15 amino acids. The CDR3 coding sequence is TGTGCAAGTCGCTTGGTGGACGCGAACACCGGGGAGCTGTTTTTT. Translating gives CASRLVDANTGELFF.

Notes on this clone: One junction end does not reproduce the germline sequence, and a read error may be involved. V usage is TRBV2 and J usage is TRBJ2-7; no definite D call. From germline, CDR1 is SNHLY and CDR2 FYNNEI. The CDR3 spans 11 residues. The CDR3 nucleotides read TGTGCCAGCAGTGAACTCGATCGACCCCTCTTC. This codes for CASSELDRPLF.

V and J are TRBV5-8 and TRBJ2-5; D remains ambiguous. V lost 4 bases and J 5 bases, leaving 9 bases between the germline ends. Germline-derived CDR1 and CDR2 are SGHTS and YDEGEE. The CDR3 extends over 12 amino acids. As DNA, the CDR3 is TGTGCCAGCAGCCCCTCCGGGGAGACCCAGTACTTC. It encodes CASSPSGETQYF. Filled out from reference TRBV5-8 and TRBJ2-5, the complete variable domain reads EAGVTQSPTHLIKTRGQQATLRCSPISGHTSVYWYQQALGLGLQFLLWYDEGEERNRGNFPPRFSGRQFPNYSSELNVNALELEDSALYLCASSPSGETQYFGPGTRLLVL.

This clone came up a few times. The rearrangement joins TRBV6-1 to TRBJ1-5; tentative D call: TRBD1 (5 bases). The V gene lost 6 bases and the J gene lost 6 bases, with 18 bases spanning the gap. Germline CDR1 MNHNS, CDR2 SASEGT. The CDR3 extends over 15 amino acids. The CDR3 nucleotides read TGTGCCAGCAGAAACAACCGGACACTCGGTCAGCCCCAGCATTTT. This gives the protein CASRNNRTLGQPQHF.

CDR3: CASSDISLRDQPQHF. Here the CDR3 DNA reads TGTGCCAGTAGCGACATCTCGTTACGAGATCAGCCCCAGCATTTT. The rearrangement joins TRBV19 to TRBJ1-5; D not certain. V was shortened by 6 bases and J by 5 bases, with 17 bases between the two germline ends. Germline-derived CDR1 and CDR2 are LNHDA and SQIVND (reference sequence). CDR3 size: 15 residues.

This chain links TRBV5-1 with TRBJ2-7; D may be TRBD1 (6 bases). The germline gives CDR1 SGHRS, CDR2 YFSETQ. The CDR3 runs to 15 residues. V was clipped by 5 bases and J by 2 bases, with 17 bases between them. The CDR3 loop is CASRPGQGPPYEQYF. DNA for the CDR3: TGCGCCAGCAGGCCGGGTCAGGGGCCCCCCTACGAGCAGTACTTC.

This sequence joins TRBV2 and TRBJ2-7; 10 bases match TRBD1. There are 17 residues in the CDR3. Germline V gene data show CDR1 as SNHLY and CDR2 as FYNNEI. Germline trimming cut 3 bases from V and 7 bases from J; bases unmatched to any gene: 15. DNA for the CDR3: TGTGCCAGCAGTGATCCGTACCGGGGACAGGGGATGAATGAGCAGTACTTC. Its translation: CASSDPYRGQGMNEQYF.

This chain connects TRBV6-5 to TRBJ2-7; D may be TRBD1 (5 bases). CDR3 length equals 12 residues. Trimming shortened V by 0 bases and J by 7 bases, and 7 bases separated the two germline ends. CDR1 MNHEY and CDR2 SVGAGI come from the germline V gene. The DNA of the CDR3 is TGTGCCAGCAGTTACTCGCCAGGGGAGCAGTACTTC. Translating gives CASSYSPGEQYF.

The chain joins TRBV13 to TRBJ2-7; 12 bases agree with TRBD2. V gave up 3 bases and J gave up 6 bases; unmatched junction bases: 12. Germline assignment: CDR1 PRHDT and CDR2 FYEKMQ (reference sequence). The CDR3 extends over 17 amino acids. The CDR3 reads CASSLIIRTSGISEQYF. The CDR3 DNA sequence: TGTGCCAGCAGCTTGATAATAAGGACTAGCGGGATTTCCGAGCAGTACTTC.

As concerns this clone: One junction end disagrees with the germline gene, perhaps due to a read error. The rearrangement joins TRBV6-1 to TRBJ1-1; unclear D gene. Per germline, CDR1 MNHNS and CDR2 SASEGT. The CDR3 has 11 amino acids. The CDR3 region has the DNA TGTGCCAGCACTCAAGGACTGTCCCTCCTCTTT. Residues: CASTQGLSLLF.

The V and J genes are TRBV9 and TRBJ1-2; D gene uncertain. V lost 0 bases and J 3 bases, leaving 12 bases between the germline ends. Germline V gene sequence: CDR1 SGDLS, CDR2 YYNGEE. CDR3 size: 15 residues. CDR3 in amino acids: CASSVGSGYYYGYTF. The CDR3 coding sequence is TGTGCCAGCAGCGTAGGTTCAGGATACTACTATGGCTACACCTTC.

The chain couples TRBV7-2 to TRBJ1-2; D call uncertain. The germline V gene encodes CDR1 SGHTA and CDR2 FQGNSA. V gave up 5 bases and J gave up 7 bases, with 11 bases separating them. The CDR3 is 12 residues long. The CDR3 region is CASSQNSRGYTF. CDR3 coding DNA: TGTGCCAGCAGCCAAAATTCACGTGGCTACACCTTC.

V and J are TRBV5-1 and TRBJ2-3; 9 nucleotides align to TRBD2. The CDR3 has 16 residues. Germline V lookup: CDR1 SGHRS, CDR2 YFSETQ. Unmatched junction bases numbered 7, after V lost 3 bases and J lost 2 bases. The CDR3 sequence is CASSWGAGGTTDTQYF. The CDR3 DNA sequence: TGCGCCAGCAGCTGGGGAGCGGGGGGAACCACAGATACGCAGTATTTT. The variable domain in full, with the rest retrieved from reference TRBV5-1 and TRBJ2-3, is KAGVTQTPRYLIKTRGQQVTLSCSPISGHRSVSWYQQTPGQGLQFLFEYFSETQRNKGNFPGRFSGRQFSNSRSEMNVSTLELGDSALYLCASSWGAGGTTDTQYFGPGTRLTVL.

This chain uses TRBV19 with TRBJ1-5; 7 positions agree with TRBD1. With 7 bases clipped from V and 1 base from J, the junction kept 7 bases outside the gene matches. CDR3 length: 15 amino acids. Germline CDR1 is LNHDA and CDR2 is SQIVND (reference sequence). Here the CDR3 reads CASTTGDRSNQPQHF. The CDR3 DNA is TGTGCCAGTACCACAGGGGACCGGAGCAATCAGCCCCAGCATTTT. Variable domain in full (rest from reference TRBV19 and TRBJ1-5): DGGITQSPKYLFRKEGQNVTLSCEQNLNHDAMYWYRQDPGQGLRLIYYSQIVNDFQKGDIAEGYSVSREKKESFPLTVTSAQKNPTAFYLCASTTGDRSNQPQHFGDGTRLSIL.

The J gene is TRBJ2-7, the V gene TRBV29-1; possible D gene TRBD2, 5 bases. CDR3 length: 12 residues. The V gene's germline CDR1 is SQVTM and CDR2 ANQGSEA. V lost 7 bases, J lost 5 bases, and 15 bases lay in between. The CDR3: CSASGLGDEQYF. CDR3 coding DNA: TGCAGCGCTTCCGGACTCGGAGACGAGCAGTACTTC.

The gene calls are TRBV18 and TRBJ2-3; D could derive from TRBD1 or TRBD2 (6 bases each). Germline CDR1 KGHSH, CDR2 LQKENI. The CDR3 extends over 14 amino acids. Trimming shortened V by 4 bases and J by 3 bases, and 11 bases separated the two germline ends. CDR3 sequence: CASSQPGATDTQYF. The CDR3 nucleotides are TGTGCCAGCTCACAGCCGGGGGCGACAGATACGCAGTATTTT. The complete variable domain, with remaining parts taken from reference TRBV18 and TRBJ2-3, reads NAGVMQNPRHLVRRRGQEARLRCSPMKGHSHVYWYRQLPEEGLKFMVYLQKENIIDESGMPKERFSAEFPKEGPSILRIQQVVRGDSAAYFCASSQPGATDTQYFGPGTRLTVL.

The CDR3 loop is CASGGSTDTQYF. The DNA for the CDR3 is TGTGCCAGCGGCGGGAGCACAGATACGCAGTATTTT. The chain uses TRBV6-6 and TRBJ2-3, with D possibly being TRBD2 (5 bases). This CDR3 spans 12 amino acids. Germline lookup yields CDR1 MNHNY and CDR2 SVGAGI (reference sequence). With 8 bases removed from V and 0 bases from J, the gap between germline ends came to 6 bases.

This clone was seen once. The rearrangement joins TRBV5-5 to TRBJ2-4, with D hard to call. Trimming stripped 0 bases from V and 1 base from J, with 8 bases between. This CDR3 region has 15 residues. Per germline, CDR1 SGHKS and CDR2 YYEKEE (reference sequence). This CDR3 reads CASSLGPGAKNIQYF. The CDR3 nucleotides are TGTGCCAGCAGCTTGGGTCCGGGCGCCAAAAACATTCAGTACTTC.

The V and J genes are TRBV10-3 and TRBJ2-1; a weak D match, TRBD2 (5 bases). Germline lookup yields CDR1 ENHRY and CDR2 SYGVKD. V was pared by 3 bases and J by 5 bases, with 8 bases between. This CDR3 spans 13 amino acids. Here the CDR3 reads CAISDHGDNEQFF. Here the CDR3 DNA reads TGTGCCATCAGTGATCACGGGGACAATGAGCAGTTCTTC.

J is TRBJ1-4 and V is TRBV6-6; 8 bases fit TRBD1. Trimming removed 8 bases from V and 8 bases from J; junction bases left unmatched: 10. CDR1 is MNHNY and CDR2 is SVGAGI in the germline V gene (reference sequence). This CDR3 contains 14 residues. The CDR3 sequence is CASRKGQVAEKLFF. As DNA, the CDR3 is TGTGCCAGCCGAAAGGGACAGGTCGCGGAAAAACTGTTTTTT.

The chain uses TRBV20-1 and TRBJ1-2; D gene uncertain. Germline V gene data show CDR1 as DFQATT and CDR2 as SNEGSKA (reference sequence). CDR3 size: 11 residues. V lost 1 base and J lost 8, with 8 bases in between. CDR3: CSARVGVGYTF. The DNA for the CDR3 is TGCAGTGCTAGAGTCGGGGTCGGCTACACCTTC.